The rows below give T cell receptor beta chains drawn from one sample of a study of blood T cell repertoires in COVID-19. The protocol was immunoSEQ multiplex PCR, while the TCRdb copy is restricted to in-frame clones and leaves out a portion. The sample contains some 250,000 clones, around 88% of which appear only once. Material for sequencing was peripheral blood. The receptors stem from a man older than 75 with acute or convalescent COVID-19. The CDR3 runs from the conserved cysteine through the conserved F or W.

j_call v_call cdr3_aa
TRBJ2-3 TRBV11-2 CASSLVPSGKGLDTQYF
TRBJ1-4 TRBV5-6 CASSSRGENVEKLFF
TRBJ2-3 TRBV27 CASRHRDSLDTQYF
TRBJ1-1 TRBV5-1 CASSDQMNTEAFF
TRBJ2-4 TRBV19 CASSKQGVNIQYF
TRBJ2-7 TRBV6-5 CASSYSRGGNEQYF
TRBJ2-4 TRBV5-1 CASSRGLTGGLGKNIQYF
TRBJ1-1 TRBV27 CASSLSTGMNTEAFF
TRBJ2-3 TRBV3-1/TRBV3-2 CASSTRGTGEPDTQYF
TRBJ2-3 TRBV2 CASSLGRGADTQYF
TRBJ1-5 TRBV4-1 CASSQRDRGILSNQPQHF
TRBJ1-2 TRBV4-1 CASRVGGATNYGYTF
TRBJ2-2 TRBV28 CASRSRNTGELFF
TRBJ2-3 TRBV9 CASSVGLQYRTDTQYF
TRBJ1-5 TRBV16 CASSLGQRREPQHF
TRBJ1-2 TRBV27 CASRVTGGVSYGYTF
TRBJ2-6 TRBV19 CASSIAGWESNVLTF
TRBJ1-6 TRBV28 CASSLGQVHSPLHF
TRBJ2-6 TRBV7-9 CASSLGDWANVLTF
TRBJ2-4 TRBV4-2 CASSQEGATREGIQYF
TRBJ1-4 TRBV3-1/TRBV3-2 CASSQDLSSPPVNEKLFF
TRBJ1-5 TRBV5-6 CASSFGSGNQPQHF
TRBJ2-1 TRBV4-1 CASSQAQLTSGRRNEQFF
TRBJ2-2 TRBV3-1/TRBV3-2 CASRTRQALSTGELFF
TRBJ1-1 TRBV27 CASRFDGRAEAFF
TRBJ2-5 TRBV5-1 CASSLGQQQYF
TRBJ2-1 TRBV3-1/TRBV3-2 CASRRTSGNNEQFF
TRBJ2-1 TRBV7-9 CASSRGTSVYNEQFF
TRBJ1-2 TRBV6-6 CASRYSDRGNYGYTF
TRBJ1-1 TRBV6-4 CASSSRGGTEAFF
TRBJ2-7 TRBV5-1 CASSPSGTSAFEQYF
TRBJ2-1 TRBV7-9 CASSLAGTGEQFF
TRBJ1-2 TRBV5-6 CASSLGQGVYGYTF
TRBJ2-5 TRBV7-9 CASIRLAGDFETQYF
TRBJ1-6 TRBV6-6 CASSYGRQGGNSPLHF
TRBJ2-4 TRBV4-1 CASSQAGGGGLNIQYF
TRBJ2-1 TRBV29-1 CSVGKRDRLNNEQFF
TRBJ1-2 TRBV5-6 CASSFQGATAYYGYTF
TRBJ1-2 TRBV18 CASSGGSLPYGYTF
TRBJ1-5 TRBV2 CASSRDRDQPQHF